This entry concerns a single T cell receptor beta chain. The CDR3 contains 14 residues. V was shortened by 5 bases and J by 7 bases, with 14 bases between the two germline ends. Looked up from germline, CDR1 is LNHDA and CDR2 is SQIVND (reference sequence). This table comes from immunoSEQ multiplex PCR, and its TCRdb copy is limited to in-frame clones, with some not included. The sample has about 400,000 clones; roughly 86% are singletons. The sample comes from a study of blood T cell repertoires in COVID-19. The TCR originated in a woman in her twenties or thirties who had recovered from COVID-19. The gene calls are TRBV19 and TRBJ2-2; TRBD1 might be the D (5 bases). Sequencing was done on a sample of PBMCs or T cells enriched from blood (not recorded which). The CDR3 nucleotides read TGTGCCAGTAGTCGGCAGGGTGGAATCGGGGAGCTGTTTTTT. This encodes CASSRQGGIGELFF.